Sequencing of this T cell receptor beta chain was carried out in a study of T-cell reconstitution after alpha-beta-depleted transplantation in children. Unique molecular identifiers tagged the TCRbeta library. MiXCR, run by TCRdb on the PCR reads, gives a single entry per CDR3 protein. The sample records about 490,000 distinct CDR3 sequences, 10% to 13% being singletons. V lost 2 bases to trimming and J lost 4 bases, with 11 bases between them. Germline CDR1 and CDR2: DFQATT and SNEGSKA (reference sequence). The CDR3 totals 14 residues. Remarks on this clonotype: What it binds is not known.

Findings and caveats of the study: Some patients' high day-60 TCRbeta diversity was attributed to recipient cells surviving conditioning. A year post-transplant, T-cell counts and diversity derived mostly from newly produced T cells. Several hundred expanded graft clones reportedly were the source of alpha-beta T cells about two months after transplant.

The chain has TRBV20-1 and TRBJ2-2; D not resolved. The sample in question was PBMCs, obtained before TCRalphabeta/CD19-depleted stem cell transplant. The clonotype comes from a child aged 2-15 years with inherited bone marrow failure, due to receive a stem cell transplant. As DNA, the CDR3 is TGCAGTGCTAGACCCCCCGCCATCACCGGGGAGCTGTTTTTT. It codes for CSARPPAITGELFF.